These 28 T cell receptor beta chains originate from one sample sequenced in a study of a mutant IDH1 vaccine in newly diagnosed glioma. The method was immunoSEQ multiplex PCR; TCRdb's version includes in-frame clones alone and lacks a portion of them. Of around 58,000 clones in the sample, about 80% were seen once. For these TCRs, the target antigens are not known. Sample time point: week 5, during vaccination. Vaccine doses each comprised 300 ug of mutant IDH1 20-mer peptide, with topical imiquimod. Here the sequenced sample was PBMCs, taken from a glioma patient whose treatment included an IDH1 peptide vaccine. Receptor source: a man under 40 with glioma.

The chain links TRBV5-1 to TRBJ2-5; possibly TRBD1 for D (5 bases). The V end was cut by 1 base, the J end by 2 bases, with 12 bases between. The CDR3 extends over 15 amino acids. Germline-derived CDR1 and CDR2 are SGHRS and YFSETQ. CDR3: CASSLFGAAQETQYF. The CDR3 nucleotides are TGCGCCAGCAGCTTGTTTGGGGCAGCTCAAGAGACCCAGTACTTC.

The chain joins TRBV2 to TRBJ2-3, with 7 positions matching TRBD1. V gave up 6 bases and J gave up 0 bases; unmatched junction bases: 6. Per germline, CDR1 SNHLY and CDR2 FYNNEI. CDR3 length: 15 amino acids. Here the CDR3 reads CASRQTGSSTDTQYF. In DNA, the CDR3 is TGTGCCAGCAGGCAGACAGGGTCTAGCACAGATACGCAGTATTTT. The full variable domain, with the rest looked up from reference TRBV2 and TRBJ2-3, is EPEVTQTPSHQVTQMGQEVILRCVPISNHLYFYWYRQILGQKVEFLVSFYNNEISEKSEIFDDQFSVERPDGSNFTLKIRSTKLEDSAMYFCASRQTGSSTDTQYFGPGTRLTVL.

The V gene is TRBV5-8, the J gene TRBJ2-2; 7 nucleotides agree with TRBD1. The CDR3 is 15 residues long. Germline V gene sequence: CDR1 SGHTS, CDR2 YDEGEE. V lost 0 bases and J lost 7; bases outside the gene matches: 6. CDR3 loop: CASSLGTGRYGELFF. The CDR3 DNA follows: TGTGCCAGCAGCTTGGGGACAGGTCGATACGGGGAGCTGTTTTTT.

The chain combines TRBV5-4 with TRBJ2-3; D tentatively reads TRBD1 or TRBD2 (5 bases each). Germline CDR1 reads SGHNT; CDR2 reads YYREEE (reference sequence). The ends were cut back, 3 bases at V and 11 bases at J, with 19 bases in the middle. CDR3 length: 14 amino acids. The DNA of the CDR3 is TGTGCCAGCAGCTCCCGGGACGCCTCACAGAGGCAGTATTTT. This sequence encodes CASSSRDASQRQYF.

This clone was counted a few times. The chain couples TRBV2 to TRBJ1-5, with D perhaps TRBD1 (6 bases). Trimming took 7 bases from V and 1 from J, leaving 8 bases between them. CDR3 length equals 13 residues. Looked up from germline, CDR1 is SNHLY and CDR2 is FYNNEI. For the CDR3, the DNA is TGTGCCAGCAAAGGACAGAGCAATCAGCCCCAGCATTTT. Its translation: CASKGQSNQPQHF.

The chain has TRBV15 and TRBJ1-1, with D uncertain. CDR1 LNHNV and CDR2 YYDKDF come from the germline V gene (reference sequence). The CDR3 sequence is 15 residues long. Trimming took 0 bases from V and 4 from J, leaving 12 bases between them. CDR3 in amino acids: CATSRDIHRATEAFF. The CDR3 region has the DNA TGTGCCACCAGCAGAGATATTCACCGGGCCACTGAAGCTTTCTTT.

This clone was counted between two and nine times. This chain joins TRBV5-1 and TRBJ2-7, with D maybe TRBD2 (6 bases). This CDR3 has 14 residues. Germline CDR1 is SGHRS and CDR2 is YFSETQ. Trimming pared 2 bases from V and 5 bases from J, leaving 14 bases between. The CDR3: CASSFYSGGDEQYF. DNA of the CDR3: TGCGCCAGCAGCTTCTATAGCGGTGGCGACGAGCAGTACTTC.

The chain recombines TRBV7-2 with TRBJ1-5; D may be TRBD1 (5 bases). Between the trimmed V and J ends, which lost 1 base and 7 bases, there was a span of 11 bases. Germline loops: CDR1 SGHTA, CDR2 FQGNSA. This CDR3 region has 14 residues. The CDR3 coding sequence is TGTGCCAGCAGCTTAGATCTAAGGGGACAGCCCCAGCATTTT. The encoded protein is CASSLDLRGQPQHF.

The CDR3 DNA is TGTGCCAGCAGCCAAGGGATCAAGAACACTGAAGCTTTCTTT. Translation: CASSQGIKNTEAFF. This sequence joins TRBV7-9 and TRBJ1-1, with D unclear. V lost 5 bases and J 1 base, leaving 11 bases between the germline ends. This CDR3 spans 14 amino acids. Germline CDR1 SEHNR, CDR2 FQNEAQ (reference sequence). The full variable domain, its missing parts supplied by reference TRBV7-9 and TRBJ1-1, is DTGVSQNPRHKITKRGQNVTFRCDPISEHNRLYWYRQTLGQGPEFLTYFQNEAQLEKSRLLSDRFSAERPKGSFSTLEIQRTEQGDSAMYLCASSQGIKNTEAFFGQGTRLTVV.

The chain carries TRBV6-6 and TRBJ1-1; D ambiguous. The germline V gene has CDR1 MNHNY and CDR2 SVGAGI (reference sequence). The V and J ends lost 0 bases and 5 bases respectively, with 7 bases between them. The CDR3 extends over 13 amino acids. Here the CDR3 DNA reads TGTGCCAGCAGTTACTCGACATGGACTGAAGCTTTCTTT. As protein: CASSYSTWTEAFF.

The V gene is TRBV4-1, the J gene TRBJ2-2; D tentatively reads TRBD1 or TRBD2 (7 bases each). This CDR3 is 15 amino acids long. Trimming removed 1 base from V and 5 bases from J, with 11 bases in between. In germline, CDR1 is MGHRA, CDR2 YSYEKL. This CDR3 reads CASSQGQGGTGELFF. The CDR3 DNA follows: TGCGCCAGCAGCCAAGGACAGGGAGGGACCGGGGAGCTGTTTTTT.

V gene TRBV5-4 combines with J gene TRBJ1-4, with TRBD1 identical over 7 bases. Germline lookup yields CDR1 SGHNT and CDR2 YYREEE (reference sequence). The V gene end was trimmed by 0 bases and the J gene end by 0 bases; junction bases not matched to a gene: 5. This CDR3 spans 17 amino acids. The CDR3 is CASSLVPTGTTNEKLFF. The CDR3 DNA sequence: TGTGCCAGCAGCTTGGTTCCGACAGGGACAACTAATGAAAAACTGTTTTTT.

The chain uses TRBV6-5 and TRBJ1-2; TRBD1 matches at 7 bases. CDR1 MNHEY and CDR2 SVGAGI come from the germline V gene. V shed 8 bases and J 4 bases; nucleotides not matched to a gene: 13. The CDR3 runs to 15 residues. Written as DNA, the CDR3 is TGTGCCAGCCAAGGGACCTACAGGGGAGGCTATGGCTACACCTTC. This gives the protein CASQGTYRGGYGYTF.

The chain combines TRBV29-1 with TRBJ2-1; D is possibly TRBD1 (7 bases). Looked up from germline, CDR1 is SQVTM and CDR2 is ANQGSEA. Trimming took off 1 base at V and 6 bases at J, with 13 bases between the two ends. The CDR3 contains 14 residues. In DNA form, the CDR3 reads TGCAGCGTTGAAGTCCCAGGGGGGTTCAATGAGCAGTTCTTC. This encodes CSVEVPGGFNEQFF.

The sample holds a few counts of this clone. J is TRBJ1-1 and V is TRBV2; tentative D call: TRBD1 (5 bases). This CDR3 contains 15 residues. From germline, CDR1 is SNHLY and CDR2 FYNNEI. V lost 5 bases, J lost 6 bases, and 19 bases lay in between. Written as DNA, the CDR3 is TGTGCCAGCAGTTCGAGGGCAGGGTTTTTGTCTGAAGCTTTCTTT. As protein: CASSSRAGFLSEAFF.

The chain is built from TRBV28 and TRBJ2-7, with TRBD1 identical over 9 bases. In germline, CDR1 is MDHEN, CDR2 SYDVKM. CDR3 length equals 15 residues. Losses at the gene ends were 2 bases for V and 4 bases for J; bases not matched to a gene: 6. DNA of the CDR3: TGTGCCAGCAGTTTAACGGGACAGGGTTCTTACGAGCAGTACTTC. This sequence encodes CASSLTGQGSYEQYF.

This clone was observed a few times. The chain links TRBV29-1 to TRBJ1-1; 7 bases are shared with TRBD1. The CDR3 is 14 residues long. Looked up from germline, CDR1 is SQVTM and CDR2 is ANQGSEA. After removal of 3 bases from V and 0 bases from J, the junction contained 4 bases not matched to a gene. CDR3 residues: CSVDPGGMNTEAFF. The CDR3 DNA reads as TGCAGCGTTGACCCAGGGGGGATGAACACTGAAGCTTTCTTT. Based on the CDR3 plus reference TRBV29-1 and TRBJ1-1, the full variable domain is SAVISQKPSRDICQRGTSLTIQCQVDSQVTMMFWYRQQPGQSLTLIATANQGSEATYESGFVIDKFPISRPNLTFSTLTVSNMSPEDSSIYLCSVDPGGMNTEAFFGQGTRLTVV.

This clone was counted a few times. V gene TRBV7-6 combines with J gene TRBJ1-1; D not resolved. This CDR3 has 15 amino acids. CDR1 and CDR2 from the germline V gene are SGHVS and FNYEAQ. The ends were cut back, 5 bases at V and 1 base at J, with 14 bases in the middle. CDR3 protein: CASSPQSGWNTEAFF. CDR3 nucleotides: TGTGCCAGCAGCCCCCAGTCCGGGTGGAACACTGAAGCTTTCTTT.

This clone appeared once. V is TRBV21-1 and J is TRBJ2-3; the DNA was not compared with TRBD2, the D call given in the table. TRBV21-1 is a pseudogene locus. The CDR3 loop spans 23 amino acids. CDR3 nucleotide sequence: TGTGCCAGCAGCAAAGAAGGGACTAGCGGGGGCCCGCAAGAAAATTATAGCACAGATACGCAGTATTTT. Translated: CASSKEGTSGGPQENYSTDTQYF.

J is TRBJ2-5 and V is TRBV5-4; D is possibly TRBD2 (7 bases). Trimming took 1 base from V and 5 from J, leaving 21 bases between them. The CDR3 covers 17 residues. Germline V gene data show CDR1 as SGHNT and CDR2 as YYREEE (reference sequence). DNA of the CDR3: TGTGCCAGCAGCTTGCCCGTAAGCCGGGGGGCTCGGGAGACCCAGTACTTC. Translated: CASSLPVSRGARETQYF.

The V gene is TRBV5-5, the J gene TRBJ1-1; 7 nucleotides agree with TRBD1. CDR1 SGHKS and CDR2 YYEKEE come from the germline V gene (reference sequence). The CDR3 sequence is 14 residues long. V gave up 4 bases and J gave up 0 bases; unmatched junction bases: 3. CDR3 nucleotide sequence: TGTGCCAGCAGCGGGGGGACAGTGAACACTGAAGCTTTCTTT. The encoded protein is CASSGGTVNTEAFF.

J is TRBJ1-3 and V is TRBV29-1, with unresolved D. CDR1 SQVTM and CDR2 ANQGSEA come from the germline V gene. The CDR3 contains 13 residues. Trimming took 7 bases from V and 1 from J, leaving 11 bases between them. Here the CDR3 reads CSGSLGSGNTIYF. CDR3 nucleotide sequence: TGCAGCGGAAGTTTGGGTTCTGGAAACACCATATATTTT. Drawing the rest from reference TRBV29-1 and TRBJ1-3, the complete variable domain is SAVISQKPSRDICQRGTSLTIQCQVDSQVTMMFWYRQQPGQSLTLIATANQGSEATYESGFVIDKFPISRPNLTFSTLTVSNMSPEDSSIYLCSGSLGSGNTIYFGEGSWLTVV.

The chain has TRBV29-1 and TRBJ1-1; TRBD1 might be the D (5 bases). The germline V gene has CDR1 SQVTM and CDR2 ANQGSEA. The CDR3 length is 14 residues. V dropped 4 bases and J dropped 2 bases, with 14 bases sitting between them. In DNA form, the CDR3 reads TGCAGCGTTGCCCAATCGGGACTCAACACTGAAGCTTTCTTT. This codes for CSVAQSGLNTEAFF.

The chain recombines TRBV28 with TRBJ1-2; unclear D gene. There are 12 residues in the CDR3. Germline CDR1 MDHEN, CDR2 SYDVKM. V was trimmed by 2 bases and J by 4 bases, leaving 5 bases between them. CDR3 amino acids: CASSLKSYGYTF. In DNA form, the CDR3 reads TGTGCCAGCAGTTTAAAATCCTATGGCTACACCTTC.

This clone showed up just a few times. The chain has TRBV11-3 and TRBJ2-2; 7 bases line up with TRBD1. The germline gives CDR1 SGHNT, CDR2 YENEEA. V was pared by 0 bases and J by 1 base, with 5 bases of the junction left unmatched. The CDR3 contains 17 residues. The CDR3 sequence is CASSLDDWTGNTGELFF. CDR3 DNA sequence: TGTGCCAGCAGCTTAGACGATTGGACAGGGAACACCGGGGAGCTGTTTTTT. The full variable domain, completed using reference TRBV11-3 and TRBJ2-2, is EAGVVQSPRYKIIEKKQPVAFWCNPISGHNTLYWYLQNLGQGPELLIRYENEEAVDDSQLPKDRFSAERLKGVDSTLKIQPAELGDSAVYLCASSLDDWTGNTGELFFGEGSRLTVL.

V usage is TRBV19 and J usage is TRBJ1-6, with D tentatively TRBD1 (6 bases). Trimming took 10 bases from V and 8 from J, leaving 18 bases between them. This CDR3 comprises 14 residues. The germline gives CDR1 LNHDA, CDR2 SQIVND (reference sequence). CDR3: CATSHTGFDSPLHF. CDR3 coding DNA: TGTGCCACCAGTCATACAGGGTTTGATTCACCCCTCCACTTT. Supplemented by reference TRBV19 and TRBJ1-6, the full variable domain reads DGGITQSPKYLFRKEGQNVTLSCEQNLNHDAMYWYRQDPGQGLRLIYYSQIVNDFQKGDIAEGYSVSREKKESFPLTVTSAQKNPTAFYLCATSHTGFDSPLHFGNGTRLTVT.

V is TRBV5-6 and J is TRBJ2-7; possibly TRBD1 for D (6 bases). Germline V gene data show CDR1 as SGHDT and CDR2 as YYEEEE. The CDR3 sequence is 13 residues long. The V and J ends lost 3 bases and 7 bases respectively, with 14 bases between them. The CDR3 bases are TGTGCCAGCAGCTGGGCACAGGGCCGGGAGCAGTACTTC. This translates into CASSWAQGREQYF. Full variable domain (missing parts from reference TRBV5-6 and TRBJ2-7): DAGVTQSPTHLIKTRGQQVTLRCSPKSGHDTVSWYQQALGQGPQFIFQYYEEEERQRGNFPDRFSGHQFPNYSSELNVNALLLGDSALYLCASSWAQGREQYFGPGTRLTVT.

The chain uses TRBV5-8 and TRBJ1-1, with D hard to call. The CDR3 runs to 15 residues. V gave up 2 bases and J gave up 4 bases, with 15 bases separating them. In germline, CDR1 is SGHTS, CDR2 YDEGEE. CDR3 sequence reads: CASSFYSLGTTEAFF. DNA of the CDR3: TGTGCCAGCAGCTTTTACAGTCTAGGAACCACTGAAGCTTTCTTT.